Listed here are 9 T cell receptor beta chains from one sample, sequenced in a study of CD8+CD57+ T cells in acquired aplastic anemia. Genomic DNA templated the TCR beta VDJ and CDR3 profiling. TCRdb re-called the reads through MiXCR, storing one row per CDR3 protein. The sample holds under 350,000 distinct CDR3 sequences, around three fifths seen once. The sample taken for sequencing was sorted CD4+, CD8+, or CD8+CD57+ T cells (not recorded which) from PBMCs. These receptors were collected from a human donor with severe aplastic anemia or a healthy control (not recorded which).

This clonotype was recorded at least ten times. The chain recombines TRBV14 with TRBJ1-2; D possibly corresponds to TRBD1 (6 bases). The CDR3 length is 12 residues. Between the trimmed V and J ends, which lost 1 base and 12 bases, there was a span of 12 bases. CDR1 is SGHDN and CDR2 is FVKESK in the germline V gene. CDR3 protein: CASSQAQGENTF. The CDR3 DNA follows: TGTGCCAGCAGCCAAGCACAGGGCGAAAACACCTTC.

This clonotype is medium-sized. The rearrangement joins TRBV14 to TRBJ2-2; D unclear. CDR3 size: 16 residues. V gave up 4 bases and J gave up 0 bases, with 12 bases separating them. Per the germline V gene, CDR1 is SGHDN and CDR2 is FVKESK. The CDR3 region has the DNA TGTGCCAGCAGCCCCTTTATGATAGCGAACACCGGGGAGCTGTTTTTT. It specifies CASSPFMIANTGELFF.

Turning to this clonotype: A read error may account for a junction end that differs from germline. The chain couples TRBV25-1 to TRBJ1-6; 7 positions match TRBD1. CDR1 is MGHDK and CDR2 is SYGVNS in the germline V gene. The CDR3 length is 15 residues. DNA for the CDR3: TGTGCCGGCAGTCCTAGGGGGCATAGTAATTCACCCCTCCACTTT. Encoded protein: CAGSPRGHSNSPLHF.

This clonotype has at least ten counts. The gene calls are TRBV3-1 and TRBJ2-1; 13 bases fit TRBD2. This CDR3 spans 16 amino acids. After removal of 3 bases from V and 6 bases from J, the junction contained 5 bases not matched to a gene. Germline CDR1 and CDR2: LGHDT and YNNKEL (reference sequence). The chain's CDR3 is CASSHVGLAGTNEQFF. The CDR3 DNA reads as TGTGCCAGCAGCCACGTGGGACTAGCGGGGACCAATGAGCAGTTCTTC.

This chain joins TRBV20-1 and TRBJ2-5; 9 bases line up with TRBD1. The germline CDR1 and CDR2 sequences are DFQATT and SNEGSKA (reference sequence). The CDR3 loop spans 13 amino acids. The CDR3 region has the DNA TGCAGCTCTGGGACAGGGTACCAAGAGACCCAGTACTTC. Amino acid sequence: CSSGTGYQETQYF.

This clonotype showed up just once. The V call is TRBV5-1, the J call TRBJ2-2, with 12 bases identical to TRBD2. J lost 7 bases, V lost 2 bases, and 9 bases had no gene match. Germline CDR1 reads SGHRS; CDR2 reads YFSETQ. CDR3 size: 17 residues. The CDR3 bases are TGCGCCAGCAGCTTAAGTCTAGCGGGGGGGCCCAACGGGGAGCTGTTTTTT. This codes for CASSLSLAGGPNGELFF.

The table lists this clonotype with a count of one. The rearrangement joins TRBV5-1 to TRBJ1-2; 9 nucleotides line up with TRBD1. Germline V lookup: CDR1 SGHRS, CDR2 YFSETQ. The CDR3 loop spans 13 amino acids. V shed 3 bases and J 8 bases; nucleotides not matched to a gene: 5. For the CDR3, the DNA is TGCGCCAGCAGCTACGGACAGGGGTTAGGCTACACCTTC. Translated, it gives CASSYGQGLGYTF.

In this sample, this clonotype turned up many times. This chain links TRBV5-6 with TRBJ1-1; 8 bases line up with TRBD1. CDR1 is SGHDT and CDR2 is YYEEEE in the germline V gene. CDR3 length: 15 residues. Unmatched junction bases numbered 5, after V lost 4 bases and J lost 0 bases. CDR3 in DNA: TGTGCCAGCAGCCTACGGACAGGGATGAACACTGAAGCTTTCTTT. Its protein product is CASSLRTGMNTEAFF.

The V and J genes are TRBV7-9 and TRBJ2-1, with 13 bases aligning to TRBD2. This CDR3 comprises 15 residues. With V trimmed by 6 bases and J by 7 bases, 6 bases remained unmatched. Germline-derived CDR1 and CDR2 are SEHNR and FQNEAQ (reference sequence). CDR3 DNA sequence: TGTGCCAGCAGTCCCCGACTAGCGGGGGGTAATGAGCAGTTCTTC. It translates to CASSPRLAGGNEQFF.